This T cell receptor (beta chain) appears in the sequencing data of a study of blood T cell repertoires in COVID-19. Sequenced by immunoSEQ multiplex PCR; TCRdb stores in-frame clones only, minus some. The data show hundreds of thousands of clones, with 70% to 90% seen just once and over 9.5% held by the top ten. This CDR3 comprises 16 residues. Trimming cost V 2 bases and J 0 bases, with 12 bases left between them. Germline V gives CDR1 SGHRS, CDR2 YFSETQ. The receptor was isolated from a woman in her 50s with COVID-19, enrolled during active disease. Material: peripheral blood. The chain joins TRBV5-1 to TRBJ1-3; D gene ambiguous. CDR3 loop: CASSLDNVVSGNTIYF. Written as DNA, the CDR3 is TGCGCCAGCAGCTTAGACAACGTTGTCTCTGGAAACACCATATATTTT.